This T cell receptor beta chain stems from a study of cytomegalovirus exposure and HLA in healthy donors. Remarks on this clone: Its specificity is unknown.

Germline V lookup: CDR1 LNHDA, CDR2 SQIVND (reference sequence). The V segment lost 6 bases and the J segment 8 bases; nucleotides outside the gene matches: 9. The CDR3 consists of 14 residues. Findings and limits, study-wide: As a later analysis showed, a missense DCLRE1C variant was linked to trimming of TCR beta V- and J-genes. 87-base-pair reads could not separate some V segments, including TRBV6-2 and TRBV6-3. Highest at DRB1 and lowest at HLA-C, TCR association rates differed among HLA loci in a later analysis.

60 Vbeta and 13 Jbeta primers were used in PCR. TCRdb's copy holds only in-frame clones and misses some; the assay was immunoSEQ multiplex PCR. This sample yields 100,000 to 120,000 clones, of which 60% to 80% are seen a single time; about 8.6% belongs to the top ten. The sequenced sample was PBMCs. This TCR was recovered from a woman in her 40s in good health and CMV-seropositive. The gene calls are TRBV19 and TRBJ1-4, with 7 bases lining up with TRBD1. CDR3 sequence (DNA): TGTGCCAGTAGCCGAAGAGGGGGCTGGGAAAAACTGTTTTTT. Its protein product is CASSRRGGWEKLFF. Combining the CDR3 with reference TRBV19 and TRBJ1-4 gives the whole variable domain DGGITQSPKYLFRKEGQNVTLSCEQNLNHDAMYWYRQDPGQGLRLIYYSQIVNDFQKGDIAEGYSVSREKKESFPLTVTSAQKNPTAFYLCASSRRGGWEKLFFGSGTQLSVL.